This T cell receptor (beta chain) was obtained from a study of radiotherapy plus CTLA-4 blockade in lung cancer. CDR1 and CDR2 (germline): SGHRS, YFSETQ. V lost 4 bases and J lost 7; bases outside the gene matches: 7. There are 13 residues in the CDR3. Measured with immunoSEQ multiplex PCR; TCRdb has only the in-frame clones, and not every one. Here the sample spans about 38,000 clones, about 73% being singletons. Sequenced material: peripheral blood, taken from a patient treated with radiotherapy plus ipilimumab. The TCR comes from a human donor with non-small cell lung cancer who had stable disease on radiotherapy plus ipilimumab. V usage is TRBV5-1 and J usage is TRBJ1-2, with 7 bases fitting TRBD1. The CDR3 region has the DNA TGCGCCAGCAGCCCCGAGGGGGCGCTTGGCTACACCTTC. As protein: CASSPEGALGYTF.